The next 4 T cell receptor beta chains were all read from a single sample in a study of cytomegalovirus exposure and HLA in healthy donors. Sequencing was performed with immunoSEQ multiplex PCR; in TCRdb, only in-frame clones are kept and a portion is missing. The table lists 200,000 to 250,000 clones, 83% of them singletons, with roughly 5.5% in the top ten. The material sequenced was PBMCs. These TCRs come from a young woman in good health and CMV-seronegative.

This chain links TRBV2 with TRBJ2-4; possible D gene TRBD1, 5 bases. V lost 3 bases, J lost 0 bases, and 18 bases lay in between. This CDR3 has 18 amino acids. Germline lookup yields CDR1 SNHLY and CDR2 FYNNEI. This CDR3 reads CASSEGLVPDLAKNIQYF. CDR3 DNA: TGTGCCAGCAGTGAGGGGCTGGTGCCCGATCTAGCCAAAAACATTCAGTACTTC.

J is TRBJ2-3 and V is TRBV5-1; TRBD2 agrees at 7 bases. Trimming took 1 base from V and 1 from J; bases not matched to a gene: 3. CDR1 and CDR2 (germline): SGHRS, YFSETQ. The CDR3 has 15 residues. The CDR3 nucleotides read TGCGCCAGCAGCTTGAGCGGGACCGGCACAGATACGCAGTATTTT. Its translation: CASSLSGTGTDTQYF.

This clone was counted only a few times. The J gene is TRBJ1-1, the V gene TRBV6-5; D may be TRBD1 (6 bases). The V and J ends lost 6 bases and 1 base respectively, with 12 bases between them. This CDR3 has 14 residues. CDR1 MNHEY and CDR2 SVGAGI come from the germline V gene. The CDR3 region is CASSRGTRNTEAFF. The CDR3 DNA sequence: TGTGCCAGCAGCAGGGGTACGCGGAACACTGAAGCTTTCTTT.

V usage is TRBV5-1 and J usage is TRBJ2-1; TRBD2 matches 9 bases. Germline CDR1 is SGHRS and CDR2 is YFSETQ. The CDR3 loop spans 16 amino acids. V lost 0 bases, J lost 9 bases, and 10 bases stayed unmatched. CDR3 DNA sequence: TGCGCCAGCAGCTTGGCTGCGGGAGGGGGGAGCGGTGAGCAGTTCTTC. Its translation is CASSLAAGGGSGEQFF.